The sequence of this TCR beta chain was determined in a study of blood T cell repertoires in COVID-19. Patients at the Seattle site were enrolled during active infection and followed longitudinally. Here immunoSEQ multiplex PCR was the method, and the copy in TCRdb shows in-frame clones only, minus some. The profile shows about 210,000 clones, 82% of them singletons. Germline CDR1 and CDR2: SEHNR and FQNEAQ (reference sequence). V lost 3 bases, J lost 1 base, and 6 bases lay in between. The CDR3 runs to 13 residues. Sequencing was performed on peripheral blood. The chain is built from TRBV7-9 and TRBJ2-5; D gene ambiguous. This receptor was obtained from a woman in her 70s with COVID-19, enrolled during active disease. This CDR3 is CASSLRSQETQYF. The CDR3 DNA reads TGTGCCAGCAGCTTGAGATCCCAAGAGACCCAGTACTTC.